This T cell receptor beta chain was retrieved from a study of blood T cell repertoires in COVID-19. Only in-frame clones appear in the TCRdb table, and some are missing; sequencing was by immunoSEQ multiplex PCR. Of roughly 70,000 clones in the sample, 70% to 90% were seen once. CDR1 SGHTA and CDR2 FQGNSA come from the germline V gene. The CDR3 has 15 amino acids. V was pared by 2 bases and J by 11 bases, with 8 bases of the junction left unmatched. Sequencing used peripheral blood. The clonotype originates from a man aged 50-59 years with active COVID-19. The chain is built from TRBV7-2 and TRBJ1-6; 8 bases line up with TRBD1. This chain's CDR3 is CASSLNLRQGTPLHF. The CDR3 DNA follows: TGTGCCAGCAGCTTAAATTTACGACAGGGGACACCCCTCCACTTT.